This T cell receptor (beta chain) was captured by sequencing in a study of blood T cells in healthy people across ages. The study, taken as a whole, reports: Observed TCR beta diversity per million T cells went down as age went up. This fall followed a roughly linear course with age.

Then a second PCR, running roughly 7 to 11 cycles, was carried out with a sample-barcoded 5' primer and a J-beta primer mix. Each cDNA molecule carried a tag from a template-switch adaptor that contained 12 random nucleotides. From the 5' RACE reads, TCRdb called clonotypes with MiXCR, one entry per CDR3 protein. The sample consists of over 600,000 distinct CDR3 sequences, about half of them appearing once. Germline V lookup: CDR1 SGHRS, CDR2 YFSETQ. The length of the CDR3 is 16 residues. The V gene end was trimmed by 0 bases and the J gene end by 4 bases; junction bases not matched to a gene: 7. Details on this clonotype: Its specificity is unknown.

The sample consisted of blood. The chain has TRBV5-1 and TRBJ2-1; 7 bases match TRBD1. The clonotype was recovered from a man at least 80 years old in good health. The CDR3: CASSLAGQGVYNEQFF. In DNA, the CDR3 is TGCGCCAGCAGCTTGGCGGGCCAGGGGGTTTACAATGAGCAGTTCTTC.